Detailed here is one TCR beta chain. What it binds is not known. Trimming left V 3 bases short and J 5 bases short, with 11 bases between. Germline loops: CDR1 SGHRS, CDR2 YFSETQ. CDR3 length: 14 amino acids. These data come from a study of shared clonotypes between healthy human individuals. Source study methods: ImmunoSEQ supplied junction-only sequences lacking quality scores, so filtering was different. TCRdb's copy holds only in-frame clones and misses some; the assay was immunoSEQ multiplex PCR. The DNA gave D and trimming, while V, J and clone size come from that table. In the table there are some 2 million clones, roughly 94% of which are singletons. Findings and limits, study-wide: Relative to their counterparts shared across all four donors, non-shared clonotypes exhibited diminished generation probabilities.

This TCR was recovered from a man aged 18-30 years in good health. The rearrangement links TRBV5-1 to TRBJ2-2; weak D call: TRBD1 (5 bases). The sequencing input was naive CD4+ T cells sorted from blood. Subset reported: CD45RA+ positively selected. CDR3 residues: CASSWTPGTGELFF. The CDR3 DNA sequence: TGCGCCAGCAGCTGGACCCCAGGGACCGGGGAGCTGTTTTTT.